One and the same sample provided the 17 T cell receptor beta chains below, sequenced in a study of T cells after yellow fever vaccination. TCRdb re-analysed the 5' RACE reads in MiXCR, keeping a single row per CDR3 protein. The sample lists some 350,000 distinct CDR3 sequences; roughly 11% were seen once. The sequences come from PBMCs, collected on the day of the first yellow fever vaccination. Receptor source: a man aged 18 to 30 who received the YFV17D yellow fever vaccine.

This clonotype was counted between two and nine times. The chain links TRBV7-9 to TRBJ1-1; TRBD1 matches 7 bases. The CDR3 sequence is 16 residues long. The V segment lost 6 bases and the J segment 4 bases; nucleotides outside the gene matches: 14. From germline, CDR1 is SEHNR and CDR2 FQNEAQ (reference sequence). The chain's CDR3 is CASSYHRGGWGTEAFF. As DNA, the CDR3 is TGTGCCAGCAGTTACCACAGGGGAGGCTGGGGCACTGAAGCTTTCTTT.

This clonotype was detected a few times. The chain has TRBV4-3 and TRBJ2-7; 8 nucleotides line up with TRBD2. Trimming at V came to 3 bases and at J to 2 bases, leaving 6 bases not matched to a gene. This CDR3 is 15 amino acids long. The germline gives CDR1 LGHNA, CDR2 YSLEER. The CDR3 loop reads CASSQKRRGAYEQYF. The CDR3 DNA reads as TGCGCCAGCAGCCAGAAAAGGCGGGGGGCCTACGAGCAGTACTTC.

The chain combines TRBV5-1 with TRBJ2-7; D perhaps matches TRBD2 (5 bases). Trimming removed 0 bases from V and 6 bases from J, with 13 bases in between. Per the germline V gene, CDR1 is SGHRS and CDR2 is YFSETQ. The length of the CDR3 is 14 residues. CDR3 sequence reads: CASSLAGSFSEQYV. CDR3 coding DNA: TGCGCCAGCAGCTTGGCGGGGAGCTTCTCCGAGCAGTACGTC.

This clonotype was observed a few times. The chain links TRBV6-2 or TRBV6-3 to TRBJ2-7; weak D call: TRBD1 (7 bases). V lost 6 bases and J lost 1, with 16 bases in between. The germline gives CDR1 MNHEY, CDR2 SVGEGT. The CDR3 has 15 residues. The CDR3 reads CASRPYRGGSYEQYF. The CDR3 nucleotides are TGTGCCAGCAGACCTTACAGGGGAGGATCCTACGAGCAGTACTTC.

V and J are TRBV4-1 and TRBJ2-7; D remains ambiguous. V was shortened by 5 bases and J by 3 bases, with 17 bases between the two germline ends. The CDR3 is made up of 15 amino acids. Germline assignment: CDR1 MGHRA and CDR2 YSYEKL. CDR3 DNA sequence: TGCGCCAGCAGCGAACGGGCGGCGAAACTCTACGAGCAGTACTTC. Residues: CASSERAAKLYEQYF.

The chain is built from TRBV6-1 and TRBJ2-5; TRBD2 is a possible D gene (6 bases). This CDR3 contains 14 residues. The V gene lost 6 bases and the J gene lost 7 bases, with 18 bases spanning the gap. Germline-derived CDR1 and CDR2 are MNHNS and SASEGT. CDR3 in DNA: TGTGCCAGCAGGACCTCACTAGCCGTGTCGACCCAGTACTTC. Translation: CASRTSLAVSTQYF.

This clonotype turned up a few times. The rearrangement joins TRBV7-2 to TRBJ1-4; a possible D gene is TRBD1 (5 bases). The CDR3 consists of 12 residues. From germline, CDR1 is SGHTA and CDR2 FQGNSA. Trimming removed 6 bases from V and 5 bases from J, with 7 bases in between. CDR3 in amino acids: CASSRQNEKLFF. The CDR3 DNA reads as TGTGCCAGCAGTCGACAGAATGAAAAACTGTTTTTT.

The chain carries TRBV3-1 and TRBJ2-4, with 7 nucleotides matching TRBD2. After removal of 6 bases from V and 14 bases from J, the junction contained 10 bases not matched to a gene. The CDR3 extends over 12 amino acids. CDR1 is LGHDT and CDR2 is YNNKEL in the germline V gene (reference sequence). The CDR3 DNA reads as TGTGCCAGCAGTCCCGGGGAGGGGCGAGAGTACTTC. Its translation: CASSPGEGREYF. The full variable domain, its missing parts supplied by reference TRBV3-1 and TRBJ2-4, is DTAVSQTPKYLVTQMGNDKSIKCEQNLGHDTMYWYKQDSKKFLKIMFSYNNKELIINETVPNRFSPKSPDKAHLNLHINSLELGDSAVYFCASSPGEGREYFGAGTRLSVL.

J is TRBJ2-5 and V is TRBV9, with D unclear. CDR1 is SGDLS, CDR2 YYNGEE, per germline. This CDR3 has 14 amino acids. Trimming took 4 bases from V and 1 from J, leaving 11 bases between them. CDR3 in amino acids: CASSPVRSQETQYF. CDR3 sequence (DNA): TGTGCCAGCAGCCCCGTGAGGTCCCAAGAGACCCAGTACTTC.

The chain carries TRBV5-4 and TRBJ2-7, with D maybe TRBD2 (5 bases). Trimming stripped 4 bases from V and 6 bases from J, with 11 bases between. The CDR3 contains 12 residues. CDR1 is SGHNT, CDR2 YYREEE, per germline (reference sequence). The CDR3 region has the DNA TGTGCCAGCAGCGGCGAGGGCGGCGAGCAGTACTTC. It is translated as CASSGEGGEQYF.

The V and J genes are TRBV12-3 or TRBV12-4 and TRBJ2-2, with D perhaps matching TRBD1 (6 bases). The CDR3 length is 14 residues. V shed 7 bases and J shed 6 bases, with 15 bases lying between them. The CDR3 DNA follows: TGTGCCAGCACCGTAACAGGGCTCGCCGGGGAGCTGTTTTTT. It specifies CASTVTGLAGELFF.

The genes are TRBV10-3 and TRBJ2-2; 10 bases agree with TRBD1. The germline CDR1 and CDR2 sequences are ENHRY and SYGVKD. The CDR3 spans 18 residues. Germline trimming cut 5 bases from V and 3 bases from J; bases unmatched to any gene: 12. The CDR3 DNA follows: TGTGCCATCAGTCCCCCTCGAGGACAGGGGGAGTACACCGGGGAGCTGTTTTTT. This translates into CAISPPRGQGEYTGELFF.

This clonotype was detected a few times. This chain connects TRBV9 to TRBJ2-3, with D possibly TRBD1 on 6 matching bases. The V end was cut by 6 bases, the J end by 5 bases, with 16 bases between. The CDR3 has 14 residues. Looked up from germline, CDR1 is SGDLS and CDR2 is YYNGEE. DNA of the CDR3: TGTGCCAGCACGAGGACAGATCCGCAAGATACGCAGTATTTT. Protein product: CASTRTDPQDTQYF.

This clonotype was observed at least ten times. V is TRBV6-1 and J is TRBJ2-1; 11 bases fit TRBD2. Germline trimming cut 6 bases from V and 12 bases from J; bases unmatched to any gene: 13. This CDR3 spans 15 amino acids. CDR1 is MNHNS, CDR2 SASEGT, per germline. CDR3 amino acids: CASSRGTSGSGGQFF. CDR3 DNA sequence: TGTGCCAGCAGCCGGGGGACTAGCGGTTCAGGTGGGCAGTTCTTC.

The rearrangement links TRBV12-3 or TRBV12-4 to TRBJ2-4; no clear D. V lost 6 bases to trimming and J lost 5 bases, with 14 bases between them. This CDR3 region has 14 residues. The CDR3 sequence is CASRTLQAENIQYF. The CDR3 DNA reads as TGTGCCAGCAGAACTCTGCAGGCGGAAAACATTCAGTACTTC.

Points on this clonotype: Likely a read error: the CDR3 ends without its conserved phenylalanine or tryptophan. The V and J genes are TRBV4-1 and TRBJ2-1; 9 bases agree with TRBD2. V was clipped by 0 bases and J by 0 bases; unmatched bases: 3. The CDR3 has 17 amino acids. Looked up from germline, CDR1 is MGHRA and CDR2 is YSYEKL. The CDR3 sequence: CASSQDLAGLSYNEQFL. In DNA form, the CDR3 reads TGCGCCAGCAGCCAAGACCTAGCGGGGCTCTCCTACAATGAGCAGTTCTTA.

The V and J genes are TRBV24-1 and TRBJ2-7; 11 bases map to TRBD1. Germline V gene data show CDR1 as KGHDR and CDR2 as SFDVKD. The V segment lost 4 bases and the J segment 1 base; nucleotides outside the gene matches: 5. The length of the CDR3 is 16 residues. CDR3 in DNA: TGTGCCACCAGTGAAAACGGACAGGGGGCTTCCTACGAGCAGTACGTC. Translated: CATSENGQGASYEQYV.